This T cell receptor beta chain was captured in a study of blood T cells in healthy people across ages. Then a second PCR, running about 7 to 11 cycles, was carried out with a sample-barcoded 5' primer and a J-beta primer mix. A template-switch adaptor containing 12 random nucleotides labeled each cDNA molecule. MiXCR was run by TCRdb on the 5' RACE reads, yielding one entry per CDR3 protein. The sample has over 1,500,000 distinct CDR3 sequences, roughly 52% seen once. Findings and limits, study-wide: Researchers judged that diversity estimates from one million T cells fell short of true values.

This clonotype turned up a few times. The antigen is unknown. This CDR3 spans 15 amino acids. Trimming shortened V by 0 bases and J by 5 bases, and 12 bases separated the two germline ends. CDR1 is MNHEY and CDR2 is SVGEGT in the germline V gene. This chain uses TRBV6-2 or TRBV6-3 with TRBJ2-3; no reliable D call. Source material: blood. The receptor was derived from a woman aged 40 to 50 in good health. The CDR3 sequence: CASSYSAVALDTQYF. DNA for the CDR3: TGTGCCAGCAGTTACTCGGCGGTAGCTTTAGATACGCAGTATTTT.